The 8 T cell receptor beta chains below were found in one sample sequenced in a study of T cells after posttransplantation cyclophosphamide. The protocol was immunoSEQ multiplex PCR, while the TCRdb copy is restricted to in-frame clones and leaves out a portion. Altogether about 18,000 clones are present, around four fifths being singletons, with the ten largest covering about 9.1%. The source material was memory CD4+ T cells sorted from blood. Source of these receptors: a man between 25 and 39 years old in good health and a related stem cell transplant donor.

CDR3 nucleotides: TGTGCCAGCACCATAGACGGGGGGGGCACAGATACGCAGTATTTT. Translation gives CASTIDGGGTDTQYF. The chain employs TRBV5-4 and TRBJ2-3; 8 bases are shared with TRBD2. The V gene's germline CDR1 is SGHNT and CDR2 YYREEE (reference sequence). V was pared by 6 bases and J by 1 base, with 7 bases of the junction left unmatched. The CDR3 extends over 15 amino acids.

In its sample, this clone was seen once. The chain couples TRBV7-9 to TRBJ2-7, with 9 bases lining up with TRBD2. Germline assignment: CDR1 SEHNR and CDR2 FQNEAQ (reference sequence). V shed 5 bases, J shed 0 bases, and the junction held 5 bases outside the gene matches. There are 15 residues in the CDR3. CDR3 in amino acids: CASSKTSGSSYEQYF. CDR3 DNA sequence: TGTGCCAGCAGCAAGACTAGCGGCTCCTCCTACGAGCAGTACTTC.

The sample holds a few counts of this clone. The rearrangement uses TRBV10-3 and TRBJ1-1; D gene ambiguous. The CDR3 is made up of 13 amino acids. V lost 9 bases, J lost 1 base, and 12 bases lay in between. In germline, CDR1 is ENHRY, CDR2 SYGVKD. The CDR3 protein is CAILGEPNTEAFF. The CDR3 DNA sequence: TGTGCCATTCTCGGGGAGCCGAACACTGAAGCTTTCTTT.

The chain uses TRBV5-1 and TRBJ2-2; D is unclear. Trimming removed 4 bases at V and 4 bases at J, with 8 bases between. Germline-derived CDR1 and CDR2 are SGHRS and YFSETQ. This CDR3 spans 13 amino acids. The CDR3 DNA reads TGCGCCAGCAGCACAACAGTCACCGGGGAGCTGTTTTTT. It codes for CASSTTVTGELFF. The full variable domain, its missing parts supplied by reference TRBV5-1 and TRBJ2-2, is KAGVTQTPRYLIKTRGQQVTLSCSPISGHRSVSWYQQTPGQGLQFLFEYFSETQRNKGNFPGRFSGRQFSNSRSEMNVSTLELGDSALYLCASSTTVTGELFFGEGSRLTVL.

The J gene is TRBJ1-5, the V gene TRBV10-2, with D unresolved. Trimming stripped 3 bases from V and 3 bases from J, with 9 bases between. Germline CDR1 reads WSHSY; CDR2 reads SAAADI. The CDR3 spans 14 residues. The CDR3 nucleotides read TGCGCCAGCAGTGAAGGCGGCACCAATCAGCCCCAGCATTTT. It specifies CASSEGGTNQPQHF.

This rearrangement joins TRBV6-5 to TRBJ1-2; 7 bases match TRBD1. This CDR3 has 15 residues. V was clipped by 11 bases and J by 4 bases; unmatched bases: 16. Germline V gives CDR1 MNHEY, CDR2 SVGAGI. The CDR3 sequence is CARPPQGSWTYGYTF. The CDR3, as DNA: TGTGCCCGCCCCCCACAGGGGTCATGGACCTATGGCTACACCTTC.

This clone appeared a single time. The J gene is TRBJ2-2, the V gene TRBV14; D gene unclear. Between the trimmed V and J ends, which lost 2 bases and 1 base, there was a span of 5 bases. There are 14 residues in the CDR3. CDR1 SGHDN and CDR2 FVKESK come from the germline V gene. CDR3 nucleotide sequence: TGTGCCAGCAGCCAACGGAGGAACACCGGGGAGCTGTTTTTT. Translated, it gives CASSQRRNTGELFF.

On this clone itself: The same CDR3 also results from other DNA sequences found in this sample. This sequence joins TRBV5-6 and TRBJ2-5; perhaps TRBD2 as D (7 bases). From germline, CDR1 is SGHDT and CDR2 YYEEEE. This CDR3 comprises 15 residues. Trimming stripped 4 bases from V and 2 bases from J, with 15 bases between. For the CDR3, the DNA is TGTGCCAGCAGCACACCGGGGGGCGTACAAGAGACCCAGTACTTC. As protein: CASSTPGGVQETQYF.